Listed below are T cell receptor beta chains from one sample, sequenced in a study of blood T cell repertoires in COVID-19. TCRdb's table, derived via immunoSEQ multiplex PCR, lists solely in-frame clones and lacks some. The sample shows tens of thousands of clones, 82% of them seen only once. Sequenced sample: peripheral blood. The origin of the receptors is a human donor in a cohort sampled during active or convalescent COVID-19. CDR3s include the opening cysteine and the closing phenylalanine or tryptophan. D genes are given only for firm matches. Clone size is stated in some rows and not others, as once, few, many or a class when expanded.

j_gene: TRBJ2-1
d_gene: TRBD2
len: 16
v_gene: TRBV20-1
abundance: .
CDR3nt: TGCAGTGCTAGTGGGCGAGCGGGGGTCAGTTGGGATGAGCAGTTCTTC
CDR3aa: CSASGRAGVSWDEQFF

j_gene: TRBJ2-7
d_gene: .
len: 13
v_gene: TRBV4-1
abundance: few
CDR3nt: TGCGCCAGCAGCCAACAGGGAAAGAACGAGCAGTACTTC
CDR3aa: CASSQQGKNEQYF

j_gene: TRBJ2-7
d_gene: TRBD1
len: 14
v_gene: TRBV4-3
abundance: .
CDR3nt: TGCGCCAGCAGCGCCGGGACAGGGGAATACGAGCAGTACTTC
CDR3aa: CASSAGTGEYEQYF

j_gene: TRBJ1-1
d_gene: .
len: 13
v_gene: TRBV7-3
abundance: .
CDR3nt: TGTGCCAGCAGCTTATCAGTCGACACTGAAGCTTTCTTT
CDR3aa: CASSLSVDTEAFF

j_gene: TRBJ2-5
d_gene: TRBD2
len: 14
v_gene: TRBV5-6
abundance: .
CDR3nt: TGTGCCAGCAGCCCCGTAGCGGGAAAAGAGACCCAGTACTTC
CDR3aa: CASSPVAGKETQYF

j_gene: TRBJ2-3
d_gene: TRBD2
len: 15
v_gene: TRBV6-6
abundance: .
CDR3nt: TGTGCCAGCAGTCTCCTAGCGGGGGGGCGAGATACGCAGTATTTT
CDR3aa: CASSLLAGGRDTQYF

j_gene: TRBJ1-3
d_gene: .
len: 12
v_gene: TRBV12-3/TRBV12-4
abundance: .
CDR3nt: TGTGCCAGCGAGAGCTCTGGAAACACCATATATTTT
CDR3aa: CASESSGNTIYF

j_gene: TRBJ1-1
d_gene: .
len: 13
v_gene: TRBV27
abundance: .
CDR3nt: TGTGCCAGCAGCCCGAGATCTAACACTGAAGCTTTCTTT
CDR3aa: CASSPRSNTEAFF

j_gene: TRBJ2-7
d_gene: .
len: 13
v_gene: TRBV11-2
abundance: once
CDR3nt: TGTGCCAGCAGCTTAGACCTGCTGGCCGAGCAGTACTTC
CDR3aa: CASSLDLLAEQYF

j_gene: TRBJ2-5
d_gene: .
len: 15
v_gene: TRBV6-5
abundance: .
CDR3nt: TGTGCCAGCAGGTCGCAGGGCGACCTTCAAGAGACCCAGTACTTC
CDR3aa: CASRSQGDLQETQYF

j_gene: TRBJ2-2
d_gene: TRBD1
len: 19
v_gene: TRBV14
abundance: .
CDR3nt: TGTGCCAGCAGCCCCCTTAGGACAGGGAAGCTGAGGAACACCGGGGAGCTGTTTTTT
CDR3aa: CASSPLRTGKLRNTGELFF

j_gene: TRBJ1-2
d_gene: .
len: 15
v_gene: TRBV7-9
abundance: .
CDR3nt: TGTGCCAGCAGCCCGGTAGTCCGCCGGTTCTATGGCTACACCTTC
CDR3aa: CASSPVVRRFYGYTF

j_gene: TRBJ1-1
d_gene: TRBD1
len: 18
v_gene: TRBV3-1/TRBV3-2
abundance: .
CDR3nt: TGTGCCAGCAGCCAAGGGGCCGGACAGGGGGTATATTACACTGAAGCTTTCTTT
CDR3aa: CASSQGAGQGVYYTEAFF

j_gene: TRBJ2-4
d_gene: .
len: 14
v_gene: TRBV5-4
abundance: .
CDR3nt: TGTGCCAGCAGCTTCAGGGCTGACAAAAACATTCAGTACTTC
CDR3aa: CASSFRADKNIQYF

j_gene: TRBJ1-3
d_gene: TRBD1
len: 17
v_gene: TRBV27
abundance: .
CDR3nt: TGTGCCAGCAAGCGGGGGGACAGGGGGCTAGAAGGAAACACCATATATTTT
CDR3aa: CASKRGDRGLEGNTIYF

j_gene: TRBJ2-5
d_gene: .
len: 13
v_gene: TRBV5-1
abundance: .
CDR3nt: TGCGCCAGCAGCGGCGGGGATCAAGAGACCCAGTACTTC
CDR3aa: CASSGGDQETQYF

j_gene: TRBJ2-5
d_gene: .
len: 16
v_gene: TRBV7-2
abundance: .
CDR3nt: TGTGCCAGCAGCCTGGTGGGGGCAGGGCACTCGAAGACCCAGTACTTC
CDR3aa: CASSLVGAGHSKTQYF

j_gene: TRBJ2-3
d_gene: TRBD2
len: 14
v_gene: TRBV20-1
abundance: .
CDR3nt: TGCAGTGCTAGTCGTAGCGGGAGCACAGATACGCAGTATTTT
CDR3aa: CSASRSGSTDTQYF

j_gene: TRBJ2-7
d_gene: .
len: 14
v_gene: TRBV6-5
abundance: medium-sized
CDR3nt: TGTGCCAGCAGTCGCGGACAGCTAGCTGACGAGCAGTACTTC
CDR3aa: CASSRGQLADEQYF

j_gene: TRBJ2-2
d_gene: .
len: 15
v_gene: TRBV15
abundance: once
CDR3nt: TGTGCCACCAGCAGGGACAGGCGGGAAACCGGGGAGCTGTTTTTT
CDR3aa: CATSRDRRETGELFF

j_gene: TRBJ2-7
d_gene: .
len: 14
v_gene: TRBV5-8
abundance: .
CDR3nt: TGTGCCAGCGCCTTAGGAGGGCAGTACTACGAGCAGTACTTC
CDR3aa: CASALGGQYYEQYF

j_gene: TRBJ1-4
d_gene: .
len: 15
v_gene: TRBV7-2
abundance: .
CDR3nt: TGTGCCAGCAGCTCGGCGCCACAGGGTTATGAAAAACTGTTTTTT
CDR3aa: CASSSAPQGYEKLFF

j_gene: TRBJ2-6
d_gene: .
len: 15
v_gene: TRBV5-1
abundance: .
CDR3nt: TGCGCCAGCACCTCCGCGGGGCTTGGGGCCAACGTCCTGACTTTC
CDR3aa: CASTSAGLGANVLTF

j_gene: TRBJ2-1
d_gene: .
len: 15
v_gene: TRBV5-8
abundance: few
CDR3nt: TGTGCCAGCAGCTTCCTCCGGCGGGCTGGGAATGAGCAGTTCTTC
CDR3aa: CASSFLRRAGNEQFF

j_gene: TRBJ1-2
d_gene: TRBD1
len: 17
v_gene: TRBV5-4
abundance: .
CDR3nt: TGTGCCAGCAGCTCGCCGGGAGACAGGGGAGTATTGGATGGCTACACCTTC
CDR3aa: CASSSPGDRGVLDGYTF

j_gene: TRBJ1-1
d_gene: TRBD1
len: 14
v_gene: TRBV18
abundance: .
CDR3nt: TGTGCCAGCTCACCACCAGGGGGCAGCACTGAAGCTTTCTTT
CDR3aa: CASSPPGGSTEAFF

j_gene: TRBJ1-1
d_gene: TRBD1
len: 15
v_gene: TRBV7-9
abundance: .
CDR3nt: TGTGCCAGCAGCGGATGGGACAGGGGGAACACTGAAGCTTTCTTT
CDR3aa: CASSGWDRGNTEAFF

j_gene: TRBJ2-5
d_gene: TRBD1
len: 15
v_gene: TRBV11-1
abundance: .
CDR3nt: TGTGCCAGCAGCTTATTGCAGGGGGTACAAGAGACCCAGTACTTC
CDR3aa: CASSLLQGVQETQYF

j_gene: TRBJ1-3
d_gene: .
len: 15
v_gene: TRBV10-3
abundance: .
CDR3nt: TGTGCCATCAGTGAGGGGAGTAGATCTGGAAACACCATATATTTT
CDR3aa: CAISEGSRSGNTIYF

j_gene: TRBJ2-3
d_gene: .
len: 16
v_gene: TRBV9
abundance: once
CDR3nt: TGTGCCAGCAGCGGAAGGACAACCATCCCCCCAGATACGCAGTATTTT
CDR3aa: CASSGRTTIPPDTQYF

j_gene: TRBJ1-4
d_gene: TRBD1
len: 16
v_gene: TRBV5-1
abundance: .
CDR3nt: TGCGCCAGCAGACCCACAGGGGGCAGAGCTAATGAAAAACTGTTTTTT
CDR3aa: CASRPTGGRANEKLFF

j_gene: TRBJ2-7
d_gene: TRBD1
len: 14
v_gene: TRBV11-3
abundance: .
CDR3nt: TGTGCCAGCAGCGGTCCGGGACAGGAATACGAGCAGTACTTC
CDR3aa: CASSGPGQEYEQYF

j_gene: TRBJ1-3
d_gene: .
len: 13
v_gene: TRBV27
abundance: .
CDR3nt: TGTGCCAGCAGTTTCCTAGGTGGAAACACCATATATTTT
CDR3aa: CASSFLGGNTIYF

j_gene: TRBJ1-6
d_gene: TRBD1
len: 15
v_gene: TRBV25-1
abundance: .
CDR3nt: TGTGCCAGCAGTGCAATCGGGACAGGGGATTCACCCCTCCACTTT
CDR3aa: CASSAIGTGDSPLHF

j_gene: TRBJ1-2
d_gene: .
len: 19
v_gene: TRBV14
abundance: .
CDR3nt: TGTGCCAGCAGCCAAGATCGGTCCCGAGGATCCCCCTATTTTTATGGCTACACCTTC
CDR3aa: CASSQDRSRGSPYFYGYTF

j_gene: TRBJ2-1
d_gene: TRBD1
len: 15
v_gene: TRBV4-3
abundance: .
CDR3nt: TGCGCCAGCAGCCAGGGACAGGGCGCGTACAATGAGCAGTTCTTC
CDR3aa: CASSQGQGAYNEQFF

j_gene: TRBJ1-6
d_gene: TRBD1
len: 16
v_gene: TRBV6-1
abundance: .
CDR3nt: TGTGCCAGCAGTGAAGCACCGGACAGGGGAAGGTCACCCCTCCACTTT
CDR3aa: CASSEAPDRGRSPLHF

j_gene: TRBJ2-5
d_gene: TRBD2
len: 15
v_gene: TRBV5-8
abundance: .
CDR3nt: TGTGCCAGCAGCTTTCCTAGCGGGGTCCAAGAGACCCAGTACTTC
CDR3aa: CASSFPSGVQETQYF

j_gene: TRBJ2-7
d_gene: .
len: 13
v_gene: TRBV7-8
abundance: .
CDR3nt: TGTGCCAGCAGCTCCGACAGACCCTACGAGCAGTACTTC
CDR3aa: CASSSDRPYEQYF

j_gene: TRBJ1-5
d_gene: TRBD1
len: 17
v_gene: TRBV19
abundance: .
CDR3nt: TGTGCCAGTAGTGACCGGGACAGTTCGCGCAGCAATCAGCCCCAGCATTTT
CDR3aa: CASSDRDSSRSNQPQHF

j_gene: TRBJ2-1
d_gene: TRBD2
len: 15
v_gene: TRBV7-2
abundance: .
CDR3nt: TGTGCCAGCAGCGTACTAGCGGGGACGGACAATGAGCAGTTCTTC
CDR3aa: CASSVLAGTDNEQFF

j_gene: TRBJ2-7
d_gene: .
len: 14
v_gene: TRBV25-1
abundance: .
CDR3nt: TGTGCCAGCAGTGAAGCGGGACAGTACTACGAGCAGTACTTC
CDR3aa: CASSEAGQYYEQYF

j_gene: TRBJ1-1
d_gene: .
len: 16
v_gene: TRBV4-3
abundance: few
CDR3nt: TGCGCCAGCAGCCACGATGTAGCGGGGGGAAACACTGAAGCTTTCTTT
CDR3aa: CASSHDVAGGNTEAFF

j_gene: TRBJ1-3
d_gene: .
len: 15
v_gene: TRBV7-2
abundance: .
CDR3nt: TGTGCCAGCAGCTTTGGACTTCGCTCTGGAAACACCATATATTTT
CDR3aa: CASSFGLRSGNTIYF

j_gene: TRBJ1-4
d_gene: TRBD1
len: 16
v_gene: TRBV5-4
abundance: .
CDR3nt: TGTGCCAGCAGCCGCGGACAGGGAGGTACTAATGAAAAACTGTTTTTT
CDR3aa: CASSRGQGGTNEKLFF

j_gene: TRBJ1-5
d_gene: TRBD1
len: 13
v_gene: TRBV6-5
abundance: .
CDR3nt: TGTGCCAGCAGTACCCGACAGGGTCAGCCCCAGCATTTT
CDR3aa: CASSTRQGQPQHF

j_gene: TRBJ2-2
d_gene: TRBD1
len: 14
v_gene: TRBV29-1
abundance: once
CDR3nt: TGCAGCGTTCAACAGGGGGCGCACACCGGGGAGCTGTTTTTT
CDR3aa: CSVQQGAHTGELFF

j_gene: TRBJ1-1
d_gene: TRBD1
len: 12
v_gene: TRBV12-3/TRBV12-4
abundance: .
CDR3nt: TGTGCCAGCAGTGGACAGGGGATTGAAGCTTTCTTT
CDR3aa: CASSGQGIEAFF

j_gene: TRBJ1-2
d_gene: .
len: 14
v_gene: TRBV5-5
abundance: .
CDR3nt: TGTGCCAGCAGCTTGGATTTCGCTAACTATGGCTACACCTTC
CDR3aa: CASSLDFANYGYTF

j_gene: TRBJ1-1
d_gene: TRBD1
len: 13
v_gene: TRBV12-3/TRBV12-4
abundance: .
CDR3nt: TGTGCCAGCAGTACGACAGGGCCCCTTGAAGCTTTCTTT
CDR3aa: CASSTTGPLEAFF

j_gene: TRBJ1-1
d_gene: .
len: 17
v_gene: TRBV7-8
abundance: once
CDR3nt: TGTGCCAGCAGCTTCGATCTCGGGATGCGATTTGTGACTGAAGCTTTCTTT
CDR3aa: CASSFDLGMRFVTEAFF

j_gene: TRBJ2-3
d_gene: .
len: 16
v_gene: TRBV5-1
abundance: .
CDR3nt: TGCGCCAGCAGCTTGTTAGTGGCTGGACGGGGAGATACGCAGTATTTT
CDR3aa: CASSLLVAGRGDTQYF

j_gene: TRBJ2-1
d_gene: TRBD1
len: 14
v_gene: TRBV27
abundance: .
CDR3nt: TGTGCCAGCAGTCCCCAGGACAGGTACAATGAGCAGTTCTTC
CDR3aa: CASSPQDRYNEQFF